This is a list of T cell receptor beta chains from one sample in a study of T cells in Graves' hyperthyroidism and ophthalmopathy. TCRdb re-derived calls from the multiplex PCR reads in MiXCR, one entry per CDR3 protein. Of about 50,000 distinct CDR3 sequences in the sample, roughly 50% were seen once. The sequenced sample was blood. The receptors originated from a woman aged 30 to 39 with Graves' ophthalmopathy. Each CDR3 is given with its conserved first and last residue. The D gene is left open where the match is weak. For some rows the clone size is stated as once, few or many, or as a class when expanded; others skip it.

j_call | v_call | clone_size | d_call | cdr3_nt | cdr3_aa
TRBJ1-4 | TRBV12-3/TRBV12-4 | NA | NA | TGTGCCAGCAGTTTAGCATCCGGCCTAGCGAGGGAAAAACTGTTTTTT | CASSLASGLAREKLFF
TRBJ1-4 | TRBV14 | NA | TRBD1 | TGTGCCAGCAGCCAAGCCGGGACAGGGAGTGAAAAACTGTTTTTT | CASSQAGTGSEKLFF
TRBJ1-3 | TRBV2 | once | NA | TGTGCCAGCAGAGAATATACCATATATTTT | CASREYTIYF
TRBJ2-3 | TRBV27 | many | NA | TGTGCCAGCAGTTTCCTGCAGGGAAGTACAGATACGCAGTATTTT | CASSFLQGSTDTQYF
TRBJ1-5 | TRBV9 | many | NA | TGTGCCAGCAGCGTAGAAGATAGCAATCAGCCCCAGCATTTT | CASSVEDSNQPQHF
TRBJ2-1 | TRBV9 | NA | NA | TGTGCCAGCAGTACGGGGCATGAGCAGTTCTTC | CASSTGHEQFF
TRBJ1-5 | TRBV19 | many | NA | TGTGCCAGTACCACCCTTGGAAATCAGCCCCAGCATTTT | CASTTLGNQPQHF
TRBJ2-7 | TRBV24-1 | many | NA | TGTGCCACCAGTGGGAAGTCCTCCCCGTACGTGGACGAGCAGTACTTC | CATSGKSSPYVDEQYF
TRBJ2-3 | TRBV5-1 | many | TRBD2 | TGCGCCAGCAGCTTTAGCGGGAGACTGAGCACAGATACGCAGTATTTT | CASSFSGRLSTDTQYF
TRBJ1-5 | TRBV20-1 | NA | NA | TGCAGTGCTAGGTTTGGGGGTGTGGATCAGCCCCAGCATTTT | CSARFGGVDQPQHF
TRBJ1-2 | TRBV15 | NA | NA | TGTGCCACCAGCCCAGACAGGCTCTATGGCTACACCTTC | CATSPDRLYGYTF